This T cell receptor (beta chain) was documented in a study of memory CD4+ T cells and cytomegalovirus serostatus (dated by TCRdb to the late 2010s). Broadly, across the study: The cohort comprised around 35 healthy Belgian adults, 9 CMV seropositive and some 24 CMV seronegative. To replicate a published TCR-based CMV serostatus classifier, the researchers sequenced the CD4+ memory TCRbeta repertoires of a Belgian cohort whose cytomegalovirus serostatus was known. Paper-wide results and their limitations: On the Belgian cohort, the classifier based on the original framework reached a median bootstrapped AUC of approximately 0.95, with a 95% CI of 0.76-1.00. Of 150 to 200 previously reported CMV-associated TCRbeta sequences, approximately 64 appeared in the CD4+ memory repertoires, each in one to five individuals. The results were read as suggesting that the CMV-associated TCR signature is, for the most part, present in the CD4+ memory repertoire. Only CD4+CD45RO+ memory cells were sequenced, unlike the original study, which covered naive and memory CD4+ and CD8+ populations. CMV serostatus prediction reached a median bootstrapped AUC of 0.95 with the original framework and about 0.93 with a US-trained random forest.

Genomic DNA was extracted from sorted cells with the Quick-DNA Microprep Kit. Amplification of TCRbeta DNA was done with the immunoSEQ hsTCRbeta kit, following the protocol from the manufacturer. An Illumina MiSeq instrument was used to sequence the TCRbeta libraries. In the source study's methods: Removing out-of-frame sequences left some 2,200,000 distinct TCRbeta sequences, an average of about 70,000 per individual. Each individual was scored according to the count of roughly 170 previously reported CMV-associated TCRbeta sequences and the total productive distinct TCRbeta count. A beta-binomial model was reimplemented in Python, and random forests from scikit-learn, run with default parameters, were trained on data from the US cohort. Classifier performance on the Belgian cohort was reported as the median AUC with percentile confidence intervals calculated over 10,000 bootstrap iterations. Drawn from immuneACCESS, this table holds only the in-frame rearrangements with V and J called that TCRdb kept. Clones are partly lost; checked studies trace under half to an unresolved V gene and leave the rest unexplained. V and J calls plus clone size are reproduced from that table; the DNA served to infer D and trimming. This sample has some 80,000 clones in its table, and around 80% of those were observed once. The ten top clones hold around 0.78% of the sample.

As to this clone: Its antigen remains unidentified. There are no base qualities to consult, and no much larger clone falls within one base.

Single viable CD3+CD4+CD8-CD45RO+ cells were sorted as memory CD4+ T cells on a FACSAria II. CMV serostatus was assessed using a Roche Elecsys assay, by which serum IgG against CMV pp150, pp28, p38 and p52 was detected. After thawing, total CD4+ T cells were enriched by positive selection with CD4 magnetic microbeads. The samples came from a separate study whose specific focus was interrogating the CD4+ T cell memory repertoire. Peripheral blood mononuclear cells were isolated and cryopreserved following standard operating procedures; serum was stored at -80 °C. Staining used CD3-PerCP (BW264/56), CD4-APC (RPA-T4), CD45RO-PE (UCHT1) and CD8-Pacific Orange (3B5) antibodies, with Sytox blue excluding non-viable cells. V is pared back by 6 bases and J by 8 bases, with 16 bases lying between the germline termini. The germline V gene (reference sequence) provides CDR1 LNHNV and CDR2 YYDKDF. The CDR3 spans 13 residues, from the cysteine through the phenylalanine. Only the CDR3 part of the read is kept: 39 bases, read in frame from the first base.

The TCR comes from an adult in good health and CMV-seronegative. The chain is encoded by TRBV15 joined to TRBJ1-2; TRBD1 is possibly the D segment (5 matching bases). Specimen: memory CD4+ T cells from blood. The encoded CDR3 is CATRRGQGHGYTF. The DNA sequence is given as TGTGCCACCAGAAGGGGTCAGGGCCACGGCTACACCTTC.